This T cell receptor (beta chain) was retrieved from a study of response to subunit inactivated influenza vaccine. General study results and limits: Few additional T cells are recruited per seasonal influenza vaccination, authors suggested.

TCRdb used MiXCR to reprocess the RT-PCR reads, holding one entry per CDR3 protein. This repertoire shows roughly 700,000 distinct CDR3 sequences, about 14% found once; its top ten account for 6.5% to 8.5%. With regard to this clonotype: Its antigen remains unknown.

Germline CDR1 DFQATT, CDR2 SNEGSKA (reference sequence). The CDR3 is made up of 13 amino acids. Between the trimmed V and J ends, which lost 5 bases and 5 bases, there was a span of 15 bases. The receptor was isolated from a man aged 45-65 years who received an inactivated influenza vaccine. The sequencing here drew on PBMCs from blood, taken around 15 days before vaccination. The genes are TRBV20-1 and TRBJ2-5; maybe TRBD2 (5 bases). DNA for the CDR3: TGCAGTGCTGTACTAGGGTCGGAGGAGACCCAGTACTTC. Translated: CSAVLGSEETQYF.